The following is a T cell receptor (beta chain) sequence with its context. What it binds is unknown. RNA and DNA were co-extracted from around 18-30 mg of unsorted bulk tissue. Production of TCR beta cDNA used roughly 500 ng total RNA together with a constant-region primer. Investigators got TCR beta libraries out of three nested multiplex PCR rounds, done with slightly modified ARM-PCR. Researchers ran the first two PCR rounds for 10 cycles each with TRBV1-TRBV30 forward primers and a C-beta reverse primer. MiXCR, applied by TCRdb to the multiplex PCR reads, yields one record per CDR3 protein. The sample has around 70,000 distinct CDR3 sequences, almost 70% seen once; the top ten hold about a quarter. Germline CDR1 reads SGHAT; CDR2 reads FQNNGV. Trimming removed 4 bases from V and 9 bases from J; junction bases left unmatched: 10. The CDR3 is 16 amino acids. The sample comes from a study of tumor-infiltrating lymphocytes in primary liver carcinoma. About the research overall: Productive TCRbeta read yields ran from roughly 3.5 to 7 million per sample and were similar between tissues.

Overall study findings and caveats: Detection in all five tumor regions applied to only about 8-25% of top clones.

The chain employs TRBV11-2 and TRBJ2-1; 12 positions agree with TRBD2. Source material: liver tumor tissue from sampling region 4. This sample's subset: tumor region T4, right-lateral pole. The TCR sequence derives from a man between 35 and 55 years old with primary liver carcinoma and hepatitis B virus infection. The CDR3 reads CASSYSSTSGRGEQFF. The CDR3 nucleotides read TGTGCCAGCAGCTACTCTTCGACTAGCGGGAGAGGTGAGCAGTTCTTC.